The next 25 T cell receptor beta chains were all read from a single sample in a study of blood T cell repertoires in COVID-19. Clones were sequenced by immunoSEQ multiplex PCR, and TCRdb holds only the in-frame ones, with some missing. Of 150,000 to 200,000 clones in the sample, 80% to 90% were seen once. The sequenced sample consisted of peripheral blood. The receptors shown here come from a man aged 45-65 years with active or convalescent COVID-19.

The rearrangement uses TRBV9 and TRBJ1-1, with TRBD1 matching 12 bases. V shed 2 bases, J shed 1 base, and the junction held 0 bases outside the gene matches. The germline CDR1 and CDR2 sequences are SGDLS and YYNGEE. This CDR3 is built from 15 residues. CDR3 sequence (DNA): TGTGCCAGCAGCGTGGGACAGGGGGCGAACACTGAAGCTTTCTTT. Translated: CASSVGQGANTEAFF.

The CDR3 DNA is TGCGCCAGCAGCCGCTGGGGGACAGGACCCCTCTACTCAGATACGCAGTATTTT. This translates into CASSRWGTGPLYSDTQYF. The chain has TRBV5-1 and TRBJ2-3, with 8 nucleotides matching TRBD1. The CDR3 is made up of 18 amino acids. Germline lookup yields CDR1 SGHRS and CDR2 YFSETQ. The trim removed 4 bases at V and 4 bases at J, leaving 17 bases unmatched. The full variable domain, completed using reference TRBV5-1 and TRBJ2-3, is KAGVTQTPRYLIKTRGQQVTLSCSPISGHRSVSWYQQTPGQGLQFLFEYFSETQRNKGNFPGRFSGRQFSNSRSEMNVSTLELGDSALYLCASSRWGTGPLYSDTQYFGPGTRLTVL.

DNA of the CDR3: TGTGCCAGCAGCCGCGGACTAGCGGGGGGAGACTACGAGCAGTACTTC. Its protein product is CASSRGLAGGDYEQYF. The J gene is TRBJ2-7, the V gene TRBV28; TRBD2 agrees at 14 bases. CDR3 length equals 16 residues. The V segment lost 6 bases and the J segment 3 bases; nucleotides outside the gene matches: 7. CDR1 is MDHEN, CDR2 SYDVKM, per germline. Based on the CDR3 plus reference TRBV28 and TRBJ2-7, the full variable domain is DVKVTQSSRYLVKRTGEKVFLECVQDMDHENMFWYRQDPGLGLRLIYFSYDVKMKEKGDIPEGYSVSREKKERFSLILESASTNQTSMYLCASSRGLAGGDYEQYFGPGTRLTVT.

This chain connects TRBV7-9 to TRBJ1-5, with a possible D match to TRBD1 (5 bases). This CDR3 is 14 amino acids long. Trimming shortened V by 5 bases and J by 3 bases, and 11 bases separated the two germline ends. Germline assignment: CDR1 SEHNR and CDR2 FQNEAQ (reference sequence). The CDR3 reads CASSLPGPNQPQHF. The CDR3, as DNA: TGTGCCAGCAGCCTACCAGGGCCCAATCAGCCCCAGCATTTT.

This chain connects TRBV11-2 to TRBJ2-3, with no clear D. This CDR3 is 15 amino acids long. CDR1 SGHAT and CDR2 FQNNGV come from the germline V gene. The germline V and J ends were trimmed by 7 bases and 7 bases, with 21 bases remaining between them. The CDR3 reads CASTHSGSKSYTQYF. Here the CDR3 DNA reads TGTGCCAGCACCCATTCCGGGTCTAAGTCTTATACGCAGTATTTT.

V and J are TRBV2 and TRBJ2-1, with 11 bases that match TRBD2. The germline V gene encodes CDR1 SNHLY and CDR2 FYNNEI. Trimming removed 4 bases from V and 8 bases from J; junction bases left unmatched: 10. The CDR3 sequence is 16 residues long. The CDR3 reads CASSGYSGRASDEQFF. The CDR3 DNA follows: TGTGCCAGCAGTGGGTATAGCGGGAGGGCCTCAGATGAGCAGTTCTTC.

This clone showed up just once. V gene TRBV30 combines with J gene TRBJ2-1, with 9 bases fitting TRBD2. V shed 5 bases, J shed 3 bases, and the junction held 8 bases outside the gene matches. CDR1 is GTSNPN and CDR2 is SVGIG in the germline V gene (reference sequence). The CDR3 loop spans 15 amino acids. This chain's CDR3 is CAWDRRLAVYNEQFF. Here the CDR3 DNA reads TGTGCCTGGGATAGGAGACTAGCGGTCTACAATGAGCAGTTCTTC.

The gene calls are TRBV4-3 and TRBJ1-6; D unclear. The CDR3 is 14 amino acids. V gave up 4 bases and J gave up 8 bases, with 12 bases separating them. From germline, CDR1 is LGHNA and CDR2 YSLEER. CDR3 sequence (DNA): TGCGCCAGCAGCCCCCAGCAGAGGGATTCACCCCTCCACTTT. Residues: CASSPQQRDSPLHF.

The chain has TRBV4-3 and TRBJ1-1; 7 bases fit TRBD1. The ends lost 3 bases at V and 4 bases at J; junction bases unmatched: 11. The CDR3 runs 16 residues. The V gene's germline CDR1 is LGHNA and CDR2 YSLEER. The CDR3 nucleotides are TGCGCCAGCAGCCACCCGAGGGGGCCGCGGGGCACTGAAGCTTTCTTT. It encodes CASSHPRGPRGTEAFF.

Written as DNA, the CDR3 is TGTGCCAGCAGTTACTCCACAGGAAATAATTCACCCCTCCACTTT. Translation gives CASSYSTGNNSPLHF. The chain has TRBV6-5 and TRBJ1-6; D is possibly TRBD1 (5 bases). The CDR3 has 15 amino acids. V was shortened by 0 bases and J by 5 bases, with 8 bases between the two germline ends. Germline V lookup: CDR1 MNHEY, CDR2 SVGAGI.

V usage is TRBV3-1 (or the pseudogene TRBV3-2) and J usage is TRBJ2-3; D remains ambiguous. The CDR3 totals 12 residues. CDR1 LGHDT and CDR2 YNNKEL come from the germline V gene (reference sequence). V shed 3 bases and J shed 6 bases, with 7 bases lying between them. In DNA, the CDR3 is TGTGCCAGCAGCCAGACTGGTGATACGCAGTATTTT. Amino acid sequence: CASSQTGDTQYF.

This chain uses TRBV29-1 with TRBJ2-1; D perhaps matches TRBD2 (5 bases). The CDR3 extends over 11 amino acids. Deletions cut 4 bases from V and 7 bases from J, with 8 bases between. CDR1 is SQVTM and CDR2 is ANQGSEA in the germline V gene. DNA of the CDR3: TGCAGCGTTGTGCCGGGGAATGAGCAGTTCTTC. It specifies CSVVPGNEQFF.

The chain joins TRBV2 to TRBJ1-1, with 9 positions matching TRBD1. Germline assignment: CDR1 SNHLY and CDR2 FYNNEI. The CDR3 totals 14 residues. Germline trimming cut 6 bases from V and 1 base from J; bases unmatched to any gene: 3. The CDR3 bases are TGTGCCAGCAGCGAGGACAGGGGGAACACTGAAGCTTTCTTT. The encoded protein is CASSEDRGNTEAFF.

The V and J genes are TRBV11-2 and TRBJ1-1, with 8 bases matching TRBD1. Germline V lookup: CDR1 SGHAT, CDR2 FQNNGV. Losses at the gene ends were 3 bases for V and 10 bases for J; bases not matched to a gene: 13. There are 15 residues in the CDR3. In nucleotides, the CDR3 is TGTGCCAGCAGCTTCGGCGGCTTGAATACAGGGGGAGCTTTCTTT. Encoded protein: CASSFGGLNTGGAFF.

The chain joins TRBV28 to TRBJ2-7; 12 bases match TRBD2. The CDR3 runs 15 residues. The V gene's germline CDR1 is MDHEN and CDR2 SYDVKM. V was pared by 5 bases and J by 2 bases, with 4 bases of the junction left unmatched. The CDR3 nucleotides read TGTGCCAGCAGTCGAAGGACTAGCGGGACCTACGAGCAGTACTTC. Protein product: CASSRRTSGTYEQYF.

The chain employs TRBV18 and TRBJ1-6; TRBD1 aligns across 7 bases. This CDR3 comprises 16 residues. Looked up from germline, CDR1 is KGHSH and CDR2 is LQKENI. Unmatched junction bases numbered 9, after V lost 0 bases and J lost 10 bases. CDR3: CASSPPQNRGGSPLHF. The CDR3 region has the DNA TGTGCCAGCTCACCACCGCAAAACAGGGGTGGATCACCCCTCCACTTT.

The chain recombines TRBV4-2 with TRBJ1-4; D is possibly TRBD1 (5 bases). CDR1 and CDR2 (germline): LGHNA, YNFKEQ. The CDR3 contains 16 residues. Trimming left V 0 bases short and J 6 bases short, with 14 bases between. In nucleotides, the CDR3 is TGTGCCAGCAGCCAAGAAGTAGCCAGGGAGGATGAAAAACTGTTTTTT. Its protein is CASSQEVAREDEKLFF.

CDR3 bases: TGTGCCAGTAGTTTAACGACCGGACAGGGGGTAAAACTGTTTTTT. Amino acid sequence: CASSLTTGQGVKLFF. This chain uses TRBV19 with TRBJ1-4, with 10 bases matching TRBD1. V gave up 5 bases and J gave up 10 bases; unmatched junction bases: 10. Per the germline V gene, CDR1 is LNHDA and CDR2 is SQIVND (reference sequence). The CDR3 runs 15 residues.

CDR3 sequence reads: CAWNPPGGFEQYF. CDR3 DNA: TGTGCCTGGAACCCACCGGGGGGGTTCGAGCAGTACTTC. The rearrangement links TRBV30 to TRBJ2-7; 8 bases map to TRBD2. V lost 4 bases, J lost 6 bases, and 8 bases stayed unmatched. The CDR3 extends over 13 amino acids. CDR1 is GTSNPN and CDR2 is SVGIG in the germline V gene (reference sequence).

The CDR3, as DNA: TGTGCCACCTGGGACAGGGACGACTATGGCTACACCTTC. It is translated as CATWDRDDYGYTF. This chain uses TRBV27 with TRBJ1-2, with 9 bases identical to TRBD1. The V gene's germline CDR1 is MNHEY and CDR2 SMNVEV (reference sequence). J gave up 3 bases and V 10 bases, and 6 bases lay outside the gene matches. This CDR3 region has 13 residues.

This chain joins TRBV9 and TRBJ1-1; maybe TRBD1 (6 bases). V gave up 3 bases and J gave up 0 bases, with 18 bases separating them. CDR3 length: 17 amino acids. Germline V CDR1 and CDR2: SGDLS, YYNGEE. The CDR3 spells CASSGWDTQGMNTEAFF. DNA of the CDR3: TGTGCCAGCAGCGGTTGGGACACTCAAGGCATGAACACTGAAGCTTTCTTT. Complete variable domain (other parts from reference TRBV9 and TRBJ1-1): DSGVTQTPKHLITATGQRVTLRCSPRSGDLSVYWYQQSLDQGLQFLIQYYNGEERAKGNILERFSAQQFPDLHSELNLSSLELGDSALYFCASSGWDTQGMNTEAFFGQGTRLTVV.

The V call is TRBV11-2, the J call TRBJ1-5; 8 nucleotides match TRBD1. The J segment lost 1 base and the V segment lost 6 bases, leaving 2 bases of the junction unmatched. The length of the CDR3 is 14 residues. CDR1 and CDR2 from the germline V gene are SGHAT and FQNNGV. The CDR3 is CASRGQGSNQPQHF. The CDR3 region has the DNA TGTGCCAGCAGAGGACAGGGAAGCAATCAGCCCCAGCATTTT.

V usage is TRBV4-3 and J usage is TRBJ1-1; 9 bases are a match to TRBD1. Germline assignment: CDR1 LGHNA and CDR2 YSLEER. After removal of 0 bases from V and 4 bases from J, the junction contained 3 bases not matched to a gene. The CDR3 sequence is 15 residues long. CDR3 coding DNA: TGCGCCAGCAGCCAAGATCCGACAGGGGGCACTGAAGCTTTCTTT. It yields the protein CASSQDPTGGTEAFF.

V usage is TRBV7-9 and J usage is TRBJ1-2; TRBD1 matches at 10 bases. The CDR3 spans 14 residues. Germline lookup yields CDR1 SEHNR and CDR2 FQNEAQ (reference sequence). The trim removed 5 bases at V and 5 bases at J, leaving 5 bases unmatched. The CDR3 coding sequence is TGTGCCAGCAGCCCCGGGACAGGGGTGTATGGCTACACCTTC. Encoded protein: CASSPGTGVYGYTF.

This clone has a single count. This rearrangement joins TRBV7-2 to TRBJ1-1, with 9 bases aligning to TRBD1. This CDR3 has 14 amino acids. Germline assignment: CDR1 SGHTA and CDR2 FQGNSA. V was pared by 4 bases and J by 4 bases, with 4 bases of the junction left unmatched. The chain's CDR3 is CASSSMGQGTEAFF. CDR3 sequence (DNA): TGTGCCAGCAGCTCAATGGGACAGGGCACTGAAGCTTTCTTT.